The rows below give T cell receptor beta chains drawn from one sample of a study of blood T cell repertoires in COVID-19. Assay: immunoSEQ multiplex PCR; the TCRdb copy retains only in-frame clones and omits some. The repertoire holds about 250,000 clones, with 70% to 90% as singletons. The sequenced sample consisted of PBMCs or T cells enriched from blood (not recorded which). The receptors were gathered from a woman in her 30s who had recovered from COVID-19. The CDR3 runs from the conserved cysteine through the conserved F or W. The size field is filled for only some rows; it gives once, few, many or a size class.

v_gene	j_gene	abundance	CDR3aa
TRBV10-3	TRBJ1-6	NA	CAIRWDRDSPLHF
TRBV5-1	TRBJ1-6	NA	CASSLVGGNSPLHF
TRBV7-3	TRBJ2-3	once	CASSLDEGTTQYF
TRBV14	TRBJ1-4	once	CASSPRQGAEKLFF
TRBV19	TRBJ1-5	NA	CASSIQGAQQPQHF
TRBV29-1	TRBJ1-2	NA	CSVAPRTGLYGYTF
TRBV28	TRBJ2-4	NA	CASSTRQWGKNIQYF
TRBV6-5	TRBJ2-1	NA	CASSPEQGYDEQFF
TRBV28	TRBJ2-6	NA	CASSWTGRRSGANVLTF
TRBV3-1/TRBV3-2	TRBJ1-6	NA	CASSPNQGYNSPLHF
TRBV25-1	TRBJ1-2	NA	CASSEQGFGQGSGYTF
TRBV6-5	TRBJ1-5	NA	CASSAVTGGNQPQHF
TRBV28	TRBJ2-7	NA	CASPDGTPKGLFYEQYF
TRBV7-9	TRBJ2-1	NA	CASLGLESYNEQFF
TRBV7-9	TRBJ2-5	once	CASSSGWGGRETQYF
TRBV7-6	TRBJ2-7	NA	CASSTPTSGSSYEQYF
TRBV11-3	TRBJ1-1	NA	CASSRQGSITEAFF
TRBV11-3	TRBJ2-5	once	CASSSGQGRQTQYF
TRBV6-5	TRBJ1-1	NA	CASGDRGRNTEAFF
TRBV6-5	TRBJ1-2	NA	CASSPGGGYTF
TRBV7-9	TRBJ1-6	few	CASSSGTGRTSPLHF
TRBV9	TRBJ2-2	NA	CASSVVWGAGELFF
TRBV4-1	TRBJ2-5	once	CASSPQGETQYF
TRBV27	TRBJ1-1	NA	CASSPAGGRPEAFF
TRBV5-4	TRBJ2-7	NA	CASSNFPGTGVIYEQYF
TRBV19	TRBJ2-3	NA	CASTPSGRSTDTQYF
TRBV15	TRBJ1-5	few	CATSILDRGNQPQHF
TRBV6-1	TRBJ1-6	NA	CVSSEVTGNSPLHF
TRBV4-2	TRBJ2-1	NA	CASSQVSASEFYNEQFF
TRBV29-1	TRBJ1-3	few	CSVVTALGNTIYF
TRBV11-1	TRBJ2-1	NA	CASSHPSREGFEQFF
TRBV27	TRBJ1-1	once	CASSLSRTGTYEAFF
TRBV5-4	TRBJ1-1	few	CASSSTVTLPEAFF
TRBV27	TRBJ2-7	NA	CASRRLAGPLYEQYF
TRBV28	TRBJ1-2	NA	CASSLSGGLYGYTF
TRBV11-2	TRBJ2-5	NA	CASAFGGSRETQYF
TRBV28	TRBJ2-3	NA	CASSPQGLKQYF